Listed below are T cell receptor beta chains from one sample, sequenced in a study of cytomegalovirus exposure and HLA in healthy donors. Using immunoSEQ multiplex PCR, the repertoire was profiled, and TCRdb retains in-frame clones only, with some absent. The table lists around 150,000 clones, 80% of them singletons, with roughly 2% in the top ten. The sample taken for sequencing was PBMCs. These receptors were obtained from a man aged 30 to 45 in good health and CMV-seronegative. CDR3s include the opening cysteine and the closing phenylalanine or tryptophan. The order of the fields is clone size, D gene, J gene, V gene, CDR3 protein, CDR3 DNA. D genes are given only for firm matches. Size is omitted from some rows. Given values are once, few, many or a class for expanded clones.

. . TRBJ1-1 TRBV5-1 CASAQGVNTEAFF TGCGCCAGCGCGCAAGGGGTGAACACTGAAGCTTTCTTT
. . TRBJ1-4 TRBV5-1 CASSLGQLFNEKLFF TGCGCCAGCAGCTTGGGACAGCTCTTTAATGAAAAACTGTTTTTT
. TRBD1 TRBJ2-7 TRBV19 CASARTGSYEQYF TGTGCCAGTGCACGGACAGGCTCCTACGAGCAGTACTTC
. TRBD2 TRBJ2-3 TRBV2 CASRSSGASTDTQYF TGTGCCAGCAGATCGAGCGGGGCTAGCACAGATACGCAGTATTTT
. TRBD1 TRBJ2-7 TRBV7-3 CASSPQGKSYEQYF TGTGCCAGCAGCCCACAGGGGAAGTCCTACGAGCAGTACTTC
. TRBD1 TRBJ1-5 TRBV5-5 CASSLGIGGGNQPQHF TGTGCCAGCAGCCTGGGTATAGGGGGCGGCAATCAGCCCCAGCATTTT
. . TRBJ1-2 TRBV27 CASSPGTGGDYGYTF TGTGCCAGTAGCCCCGGGACGGGGGGGGACTATGGCTACACCTTC
. TRBD1 TRBJ1-5 TRBV19 CASSPVRGLGHNQPQHF TGTGCCAGTAGTCCAGTTAGGGGGCTGGGCCACAATCAGCCCCAGCATTTT
. TRBD2 TRBJ2-3 TRBV4-2 CASSGGAVSTDTQYF TGTGCCTCCTCGGGGGGGGCCGTAAGCACAGATACGCAGTATTTT
. TRBD2 TRBJ2-1 TRBV10-2 CASRTSERVGREQFF TGCGCCAGCAGGACCTCCGAAAGAGTCGGGAGGGAGCAGTTCTTC
. TRBD1 TRBJ1-1 TRBV2 CASSKDRGPTEAFF TGTGCCAGCAGTAAGGACAGGGGGCCCACTGAAGCTTTCTTT
. . TRBJ1-4 TRBV18 CASSPRTNEKLFF TGTGCCAGCTCACCGCGGACTAATGAAAAACTGTTTTTT
. . TRBJ1-2 TRBV6-1 CASKLPEENYGYTF TGTGCCAGCAAACTACCCGAGGAGAACTATGGCTACACCTTC
few . TRBJ2-1 TRBV19 CASSKAGAGYNEQFF TGTGCCAGTAGTAAGGCGGGCGCAGGATACAATGAGCAGTTCTTC
. . TRBJ1-1 TRBV4-1 CASSQGAGGTEAFF TGCGCCAGCAGCCAAGGGGCAGGAGGTACTGAAGCTTTCTTT